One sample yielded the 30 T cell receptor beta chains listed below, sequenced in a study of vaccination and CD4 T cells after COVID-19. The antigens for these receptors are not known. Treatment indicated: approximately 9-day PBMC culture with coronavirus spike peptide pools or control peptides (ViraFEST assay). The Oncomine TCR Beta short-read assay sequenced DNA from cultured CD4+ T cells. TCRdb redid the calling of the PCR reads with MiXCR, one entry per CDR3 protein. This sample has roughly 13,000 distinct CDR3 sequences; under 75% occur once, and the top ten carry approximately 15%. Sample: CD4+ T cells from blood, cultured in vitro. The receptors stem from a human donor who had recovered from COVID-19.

CDR3 protein: CASRRRFVLKRGETQYF. In nucleotides, the CDR3 is TGCGCCAGCAGGAGGCGGTTTGTCCTGAAAAGGGGAGAGACCCAGTACTTC. The chain is built from TRBV5-1 and TRBJ2-5, with D perhaps TRBD1 (5 bases). V lost 5 bases to trimming and J lost 4 bases, with 24 bases between them. This CDR3 spans 17 amino acids. CDR1 is SGHRS and CDR2 is YFSETQ in the germline V gene.

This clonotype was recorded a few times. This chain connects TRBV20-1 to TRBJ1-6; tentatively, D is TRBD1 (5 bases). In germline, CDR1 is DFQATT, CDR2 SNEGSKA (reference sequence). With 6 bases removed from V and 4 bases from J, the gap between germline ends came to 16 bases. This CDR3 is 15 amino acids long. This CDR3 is CSAPGGMGYNSPLHF. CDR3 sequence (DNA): TGCAGTGCCCCCGGGGGGATGGGTTATAATTCACCCCTCCACTTT.

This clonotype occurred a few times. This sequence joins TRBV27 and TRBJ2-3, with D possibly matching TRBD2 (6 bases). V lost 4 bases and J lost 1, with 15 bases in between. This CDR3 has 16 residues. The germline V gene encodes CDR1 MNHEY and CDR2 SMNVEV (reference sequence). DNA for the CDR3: TGTGCCAGCAGTTCCCCCGCGCGGGGAGGCACAGATACGCAGTATTTT. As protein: CASSSPARGGTDTQYF.

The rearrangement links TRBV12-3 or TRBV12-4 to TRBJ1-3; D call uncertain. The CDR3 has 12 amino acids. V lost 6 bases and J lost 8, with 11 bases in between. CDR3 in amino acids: CASRRPWDTIYF. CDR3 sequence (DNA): TGTGCCAGCAGGCGACCGTGGGACACCATATATTTT.

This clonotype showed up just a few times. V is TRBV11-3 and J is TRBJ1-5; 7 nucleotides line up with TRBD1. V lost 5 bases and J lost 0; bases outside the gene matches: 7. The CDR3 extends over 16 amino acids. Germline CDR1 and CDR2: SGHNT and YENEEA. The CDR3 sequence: CASSNPGQNSNQPQHF. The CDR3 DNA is TGTGCCAGCAGCAATCCGGGACAGAATAGCAATCAGCCCCAGCATTTT. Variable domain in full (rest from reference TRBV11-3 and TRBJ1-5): EAGVVQSPRYKIIEKKQPVAFWCNPISGHNTLYWYLQNLGQGPELLIRYENEEAVDDSQLPKDRFSAERLKGVDSTLKIQPAELGDSAVYLCASSNPGQNSNQPQHFGDGTRLSIL.

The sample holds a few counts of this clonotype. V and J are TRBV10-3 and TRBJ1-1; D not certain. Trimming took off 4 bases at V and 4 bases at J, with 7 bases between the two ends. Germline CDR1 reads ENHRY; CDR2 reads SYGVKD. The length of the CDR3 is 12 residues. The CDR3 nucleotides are TGTGCCATCAGTGTAGATACCACTGAAGCTTTCTTT. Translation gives CAISVDTTEAFF.

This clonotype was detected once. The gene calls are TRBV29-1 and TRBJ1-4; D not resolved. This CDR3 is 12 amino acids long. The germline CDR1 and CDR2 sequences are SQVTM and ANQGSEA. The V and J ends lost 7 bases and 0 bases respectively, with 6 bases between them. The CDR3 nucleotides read TGCAGCGGGGCAGCAACTAATGAAAAACTGTTTTTT. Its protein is CSGAATNEKLFF. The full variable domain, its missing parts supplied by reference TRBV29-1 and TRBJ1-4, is SAVISQKPSRDICQRGTSLTIQCQVDSQVTMMFWYRQQPGQSLTLIATANQGSEATYESGFVIDKFPISRPNLTFSTLTVSNMSPEDSSIYLCSGAATNEKLFFGSGTQLSVL.

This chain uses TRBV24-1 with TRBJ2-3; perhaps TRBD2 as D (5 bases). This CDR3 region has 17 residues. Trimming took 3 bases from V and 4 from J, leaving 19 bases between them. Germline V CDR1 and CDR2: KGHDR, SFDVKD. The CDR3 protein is CATSDQGGLVGPDTQYF. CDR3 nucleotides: TGTGCCACCAGTGATCAAGGAGGTCTCGTAGGGCCAGATACGCAGTATTTT.

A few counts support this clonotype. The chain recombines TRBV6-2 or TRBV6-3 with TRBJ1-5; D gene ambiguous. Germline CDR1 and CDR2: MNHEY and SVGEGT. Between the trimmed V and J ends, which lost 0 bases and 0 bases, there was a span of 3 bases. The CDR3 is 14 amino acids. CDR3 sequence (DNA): TGTGCCAGCAGTTACTCGAATAGCAATCAGCCCCAGCATTTT. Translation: CASSYSNSNQPQHF.

The CDR3 sequence is CASWDRYTYEQYF. CDR3 DNA sequence: TGTGCCAGCTGGGACAGGTACACTTACGAGCAGTACTTC. The J gene is TRBJ2-7, the V gene TRBV28, with TRBD1 matching over 8 bases. CDR1 MDHEN and CDR2 SYDVKM come from the germline V gene. V lost 8 bases and J lost 4; bases outside the gene matches: 7. The CDR3 is 13 amino acids.

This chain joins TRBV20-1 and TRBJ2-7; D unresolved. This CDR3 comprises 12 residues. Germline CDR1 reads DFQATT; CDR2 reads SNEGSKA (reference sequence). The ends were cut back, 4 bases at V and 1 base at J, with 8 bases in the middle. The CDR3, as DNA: TGCAGTGCTACTACGCCTTCCTACGAGCAGTACTTC. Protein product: CSATTPSYEQYF.

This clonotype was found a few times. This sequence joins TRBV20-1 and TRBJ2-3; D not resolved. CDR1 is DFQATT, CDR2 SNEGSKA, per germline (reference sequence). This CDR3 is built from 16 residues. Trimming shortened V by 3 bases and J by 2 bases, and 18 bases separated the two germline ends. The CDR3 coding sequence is TGCAGTGCTAGGTCGACCCCACTAACCTCCACAGATACGCAGTATTTT. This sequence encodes CSARSTPLTSTDTQYF.

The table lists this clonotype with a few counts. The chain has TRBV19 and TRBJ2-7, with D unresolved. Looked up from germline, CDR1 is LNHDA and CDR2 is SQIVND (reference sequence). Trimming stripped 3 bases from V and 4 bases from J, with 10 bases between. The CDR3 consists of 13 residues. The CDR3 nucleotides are TGTGCCAGTAGTATTACCCCCGAATACGAGCAGTACTTC. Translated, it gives CASSITPEYEQYF.

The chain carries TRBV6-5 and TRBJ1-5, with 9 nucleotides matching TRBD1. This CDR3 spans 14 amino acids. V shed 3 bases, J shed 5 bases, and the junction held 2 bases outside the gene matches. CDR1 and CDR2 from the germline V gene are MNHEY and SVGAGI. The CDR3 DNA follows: TGTGCCAGCAGTTATCGGGACAGGGATCAGCCCCAGCATTTT. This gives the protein CASSYRDRDQPQHF.

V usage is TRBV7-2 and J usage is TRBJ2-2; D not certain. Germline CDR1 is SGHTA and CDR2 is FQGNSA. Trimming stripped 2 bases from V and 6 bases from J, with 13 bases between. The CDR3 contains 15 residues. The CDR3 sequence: CASSLMYLRPGELFF. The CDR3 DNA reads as TGTGCCAGCAGCTTAATGTACCTAAGACCCGGGGAGCTGTTTTTT.

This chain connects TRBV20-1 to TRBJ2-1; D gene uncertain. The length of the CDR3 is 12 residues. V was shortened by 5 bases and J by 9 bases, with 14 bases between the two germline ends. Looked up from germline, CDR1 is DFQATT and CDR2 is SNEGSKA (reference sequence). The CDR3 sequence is CSAPVSFGEQFF. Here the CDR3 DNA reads TGCAGTGCTCCAGTTTCTTTTGGTGAGCAGTTCTTC.

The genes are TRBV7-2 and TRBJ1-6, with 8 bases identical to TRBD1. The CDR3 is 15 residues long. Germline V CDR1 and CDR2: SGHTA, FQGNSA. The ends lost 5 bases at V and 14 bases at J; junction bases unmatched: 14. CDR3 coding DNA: TGTGCCAGCAGCATAAGGACAGGGATTCTCTCAACCCTCCACTTT. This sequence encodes CASSIRTGILSTLHF.

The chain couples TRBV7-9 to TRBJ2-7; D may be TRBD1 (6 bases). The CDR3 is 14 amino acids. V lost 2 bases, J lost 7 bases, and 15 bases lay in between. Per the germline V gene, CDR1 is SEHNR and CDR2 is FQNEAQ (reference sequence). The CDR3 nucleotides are TGTGCCAGCAGCTTAATGGGGGCTCCGGGAGAGCAGTACTTC. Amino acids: CASSLMGAPGEQYF.

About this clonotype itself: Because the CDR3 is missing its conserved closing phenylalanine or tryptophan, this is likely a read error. The DNA of the CDR3 is TGTGCCAGCAGCCGGGGCGGAGGGGGCTACGAGCAGTACCTC. Amino acid sequence: CASSRGGGGYEQYL. This rearrangement joins TRBV27 to TRBJ2-7, with D possibly being TRBD1 or TRBD2 (6 bases each). The CDR3 spans 14 residues. V was trimmed by 6 bases and J by 3 bases, leaving 15 bases between them. Germline lookup yields CDR1 MNHEY and CDR2 SMNVEV (reference sequence).

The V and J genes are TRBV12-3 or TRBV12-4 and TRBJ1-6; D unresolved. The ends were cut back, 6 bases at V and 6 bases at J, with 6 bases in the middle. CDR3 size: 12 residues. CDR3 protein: CASSHSNSPLHF. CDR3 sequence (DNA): TGTGCCAGCAGCCACAGTAATTCACCCCTCCACTTT.

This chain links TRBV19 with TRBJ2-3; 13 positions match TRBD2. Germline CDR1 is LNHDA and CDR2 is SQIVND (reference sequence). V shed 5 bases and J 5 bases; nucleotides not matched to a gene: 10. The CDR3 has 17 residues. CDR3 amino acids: CASSALTSGRARDTQYF. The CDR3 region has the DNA TGTGCCAGTAGTGCGCTAACTAGCGGGAGGGCCCGAGATACGCAGTATTTT.

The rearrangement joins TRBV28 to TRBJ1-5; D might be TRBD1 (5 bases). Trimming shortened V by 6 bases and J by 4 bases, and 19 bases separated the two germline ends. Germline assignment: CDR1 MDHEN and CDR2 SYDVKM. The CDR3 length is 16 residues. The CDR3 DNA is TGTGCCAGCAGCCCCTGGGGGAGGGGTCATAATCAGCCCCAGCATTTT. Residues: CASSPWGRGHNQPQHF.

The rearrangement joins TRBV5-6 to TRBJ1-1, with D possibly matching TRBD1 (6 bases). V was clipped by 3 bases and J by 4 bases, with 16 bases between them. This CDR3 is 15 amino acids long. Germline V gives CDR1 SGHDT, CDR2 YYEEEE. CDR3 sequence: CASSSWRGGRTEAFF. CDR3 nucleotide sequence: TGTGCCAGCAGCTCCTGGAGGGGGGGCCGCACTGAAGCTTTCTTT.

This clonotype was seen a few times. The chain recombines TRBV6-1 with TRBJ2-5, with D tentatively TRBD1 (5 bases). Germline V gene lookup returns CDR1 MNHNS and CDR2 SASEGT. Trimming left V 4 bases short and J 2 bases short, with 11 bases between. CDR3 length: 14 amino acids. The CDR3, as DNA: TGTGCCAGCAGTGCGGAGACAGCTCAAGAGACCCAGTACTTC. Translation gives CASSAETAQETQYF.

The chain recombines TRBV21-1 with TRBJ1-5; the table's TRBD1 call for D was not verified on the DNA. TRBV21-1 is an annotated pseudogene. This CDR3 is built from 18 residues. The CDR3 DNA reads TGTGCCAGCGGCAAAGAGGGCGTCAGGCCGGGTGGCAATCAGCCCCAGCATTTT. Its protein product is CASGKEGVRPGGNQPQHF.

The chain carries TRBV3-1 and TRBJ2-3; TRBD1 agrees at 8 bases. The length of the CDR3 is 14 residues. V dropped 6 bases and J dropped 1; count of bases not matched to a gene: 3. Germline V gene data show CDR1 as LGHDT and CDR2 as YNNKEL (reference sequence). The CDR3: CASSLQGGTDTQYF. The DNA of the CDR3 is TGTGCCAGCAGTCTACAGGGGGGCACAGATACGCAGTATTTT.

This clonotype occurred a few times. CDR3 amino acids: CASSPGNGGLLYNEQFF. CDR3 coding DNA: TGTGCCAGCAGCCCCGGCAATGGGGGACTTCTCTACAATGAGCAGTTCTTC. This chain connects TRBV7-9 to TRBJ2-1; D may be TRBD2 (6 bases). The germline V gene has CDR1 SEHNR and CDR2 FQNEAQ (reference sequence). The CDR3 consists of 17 residues. The V and J ends lost 5 bases and 3 bases respectively, with 20 bases between them.

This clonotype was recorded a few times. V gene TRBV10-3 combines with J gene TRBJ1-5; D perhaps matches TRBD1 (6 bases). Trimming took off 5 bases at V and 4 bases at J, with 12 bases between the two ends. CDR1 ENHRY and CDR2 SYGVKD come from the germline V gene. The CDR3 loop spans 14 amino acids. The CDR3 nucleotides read TGTGCCATCAGTATTGACAGGACAAATCAGCCCCAGCATTTT. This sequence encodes CAISIDRTNQPQHF.

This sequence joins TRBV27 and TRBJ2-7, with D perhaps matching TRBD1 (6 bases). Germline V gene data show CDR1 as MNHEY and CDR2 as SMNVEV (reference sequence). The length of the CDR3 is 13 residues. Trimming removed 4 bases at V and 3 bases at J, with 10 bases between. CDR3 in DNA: TGTGCCAGCAGTTACAGGGCGAACTACGAGCAGTACTTC. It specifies CASSYRANYEQYF.

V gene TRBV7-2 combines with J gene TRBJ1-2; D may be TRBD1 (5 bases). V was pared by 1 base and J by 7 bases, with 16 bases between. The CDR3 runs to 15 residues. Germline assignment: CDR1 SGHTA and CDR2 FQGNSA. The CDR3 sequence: CASSLGWGRVAGYTF. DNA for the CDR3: TGTGCCAGCAGCTTAGGATGGGGCAGGGTGGCTGGCTACACCTTC.